These 23 T cell receptor beta chains came from one sample sequenced in a study of PD-L1 blockade in urothelial cancer. Data came from immunoSEQ multiplex PCR; TCRdb stores just in-frame clones and leaves some out. The sample includes roughly 95,000 clones, about nine tenths of them seen just once. Time point described: pretreatment peripheral blood. The material sequenced was PBMCs, taken around atezolizumab (anti-PD-L1) treatment. All receptors come from a man aged 60 to 75 with urothelial cancer.

In its sample, this clone was seen a few times. The V and J genes are TRBV7-9 and TRBJ1-2; no clear D gene. CDR1 and CDR2 (germline): SEHNR, FQNEAQ (reference sequence). The CDR3 extends over 14 amino acids. V was shortened by 4 bases and J by 0 bases, with 9 bases between the two germline ends. CDR3 loop: CASSSRASNYGYTF. In DNA, the CDR3 is TGTGCCAGCAGCTCGCGGGCCTCTAACTATGGCTACACCTTC.

The chain recombines TRBV10-3 with TRBJ1-1; 7 bases are shared with TRBD1. The CDR3 contains 14 residues. Germline CDR1 and CDR2: ENHRY and SYGVKD. The V and J ends lost 10 bases and 2 bases, in that order; junction bases with no gene match: 10. The CDR3 sequence is CATAPTGYNTEAFF. As DNA, the CDR3 is TGTGCCACTGCTCCGACAGGGTATAACACTGAAGCTTTCTTT.

This clone appeared once. This sequence joins TRBV4-2 and TRBJ1-1; D remains ambiguous. The CDR3 loop spans 16 amino acids. Germline V gives CDR1 LGHNA, CDR2 YNFKEQ. The V and J ends lost 4 bases and 0 bases respectively, with 15 bases between them. This CDR3 reads CASSRQGGPLNTEAFF. CDR3 in DNA: TGTGCCAGCAGCCGACAAGGTGGGCCCTTGAACACTGAAGCTTTCTTT.

A single count supports this clone. The chain combines TRBV21-1 with TRBJ2-7; the table's D gene call, TRBD1, was not cross checked with the DNA. TRBV21-1 is termed a pseudogene. CDR3 length equals 15 residues. CDR3 bases: TGTGCCAGCAGGAGGAAGACAGGGGTTCCCTACGAGCAGTACTTC. It yields the protein CASRRKTGVPYEQYF.

Only a few counts were recorded for this clone. The gene calls are TRBV5-6 and TRBJ2-2; D is ambiguous. The CDR3 covers 13 residues. The V end was cut by 3 bases, the J end by 6 bases, with 9 bases between. Germline CDR1 SGHDT, CDR2 YYEEEE. The CDR3 DNA reads TGTGCCAGCAGCTCCGGTGGGCCCGGGGAGCTGTTTTTT. This sequence encodes CASSSGGPGELFF.

This chain connects TRBV4-1 to TRBJ2-7, with 10 bases fitting TRBD2. CDR1 is MGHRA, CDR2 YSYEKL, per germline. J gave up 0 bases and V 3 bases, and 8 bases lay outside the gene matches. The length of the CDR3 is 17 residues. The CDR3 is CASSQYYSGRSSYEQYF. The CDR3 nucleotides are TGCGCCAGCAGCCAGTATTATAGCGGGAGGTCCTCCTACGAGCAGTACTTC.

By share, this clone ranks as medium-sized. J is TRBJ1-5 and V is TRBV6-1; a possible D gene is TRBD1 (5 bases). The CDR3 consists of 16 residues. V shed 0 bases and J shed 6 bases, with 15 bases lying between them. CDR1 MNHNS and CDR2 SASEGT come from the germline V gene. Here the CDR3 DNA reads TGTGCCAGCAGTGAAGCGGTGGGGGGTGAGGGTCAGCCCCAGCATTTT. Translated, it gives CASSEAVGGEGQPQHF.

This clone was counted only a few times. V gene TRBV27 combines with J gene TRBJ2-2, with 8 nucleotides matching TRBD2. This CDR3 comprises 14 residues. Trimming at V came to 7 bases and at J to 6 bases, leaving 7 bases not matched to a gene. Germline V gene lookup returns CDR1 MNHEY and CDR2 SMNVEV (reference sequence). The chain's CDR3 is CASIPGGPPGELFF. CDR3 bases: TGTGCCAGCATCCCGGGGGGGCCCCCCGGGGAGCTGTTTTTT.

The CDR3 is CASKRTRGTGGSETQYF. The DNA of the CDR3 is TGTGCCAGTAAACGAACTCGAGGGACAGGGGGCAGCGAGACCCAGTACTTC. V is TRBV19 and J is TRBJ2-5; 12 positions agree with TRBD1. Trimming took 7 bases from V and 5 from J; bases not matched to a gene: 14. The germline V gene has CDR1 LNHDA and CDR2 SQIVND (reference sequence). CDR3 size: 17 residues. The full variable domain, in which reference TRBV19 and TRBJ2-5 provide the parts outside the CDR3, is DGGITQSPKYLFRKEGQNVTLSCEQNLNHDAMYWYRQDPGQGLRLIYYSQIVNDFQKGDIAEGYSVSREKKESFPLTVTSAQKNPTAFYLCASKRTRGTGGSETQYFGPGTRLLVL.

V is TRBV21-1 and J is TRBJ2-1; TRBD1 was called by the table and not checked on the DNA. TRBV21-1 counts as a pseudogene. This CDR3 spans 16 amino acids. CDR3: CASRTRTESSYNEQFF. CDR3 nucleotides: TGTGCCAGCAGAACCAGGACAGAGAGCTCCTACAATGAGCAGTTCTTC.

The chain joins TRBV27 to TRBJ1-5, with 8 bases identical to TRBD1. V lost 2 bases and J lost 1; bases outside the gene matches: 4. Germline V CDR1 and CDR2: MNHEY, SMNVEV (reference sequence). The CDR3 runs 16 residues. As DNA, the CDR3 is TGTGCCAGCAGTTTAGGCAGGGGGCTGAGCAATCAGCCCCAGCATTTT. It is translated as CASSLGRGLSNQPQHF.

The rearrangement uses TRBV11-3 and TRBJ2-7, with D unclear. V was shortened by 6 bases and J by 2 bases, with 20 bases between the two germline ends. CDR3 length: 16 residues. Germline V gene sequence: CDR1 SGHNT, CDR2 YENEEA. The CDR3 region is CASSSPASAPTYEQYF. The CDR3, as DNA: TGTGCCAGCAGTTCCCCCGCCAGCGCTCCTACCTACGAGCAGTACTTC. Together with reference TRBV11-3 and TRBJ2-7, the CDR3 gives the full variable domain: EAGVVQSPRYKIIEKKQPVAFWCNPISGHNTLYWYLQNLGQGPELLIRYENEEAVDDSQLPKDRFSAERLKGVDSTLKIQPAELGDSAVYLCASSSPASAPTYEQYFGPGTRLTVT.

The chain uses TRBV6-1 and TRBJ1-2; 7 nucleotides align to TRBD1. CDR3 length: 16 amino acids. Trimming cost V 2 bases and J 5 bases; bases outside gene matches: 11. Germline V lookup: CDR1 MNHNS, CDR2 SASEGT. This CDR3 reads CASSETVSGTVYGYTF. The CDR3 DNA is TGTGCCAGCAGTGAAACGGTATCCGGGACAGTATATGGCTACACCTTC.

The rearrangement links TRBV28 to TRBJ2-7; perhaps TRBD1 as D (7 bases). Germline V gene lookup returns CDR1 MDHEN and CDR2 SYDVKM. The CDR3 consists of 14 residues. V lost 6 bases and J lost 7, with 19 bases in between. DNA of the CDR3: TGTGCCAGCAGAGACCCTGGGAGGACAGGAGAGCAGTACTTC. Translation: CASRDPGRTGEQYF.

J is TRBJ1-1 and V is TRBV18; the D is unclear. Looked up from germline, CDR1 is KGHSH and CDR2 is LQKENI. This CDR3 has 12 residues. The V end lost 6 bases, the J end lost 7 bases, and 12 bases lay between the germline ends. CDR3 DNA: TGTGCCAGCTCTACACCTGCTCGTGAAGCTTTCTTT. This translates into CASSTPAREAFF.

This clone was observed a single time. The J gene is TRBJ2-4, the V gene TRBV9, with 10 bases matching TRBD1. J lost 5 bases, V lost 4 bases, and 6 bases had no gene match. This CDR3 contains 15 residues. CDR1 SGDLS and CDR2 YYNGEE come from the germline V gene. The CDR3 DNA reads as TGTGCCAGCAGCTCCCGGGACAGGGGCGAAAACATTCAGTACTTC. Its protein product is CASSSRDRGENIQYF.

V gene TRBV11-3 combines with J gene TRBJ2-2; 8 bases are a match to TRBD2. Germline V gene sequence: CDR1 SGHNT, CDR2 YENEEA. This CDR3 spans 14 amino acids. The V segment lost 5 bases and the J segment 7 bases; nucleotides outside the gene matches: 6. CDR3 region: CASSPTAGGGELFF. The CDR3 coding sequence is TGTGCCAGCAGCCCCACGGCGGGAGGCGGGGAGCTGTTTTTT.

The genes are TRBV4-1 and TRBJ1-2; D gene ambiguous. The V gene's germline CDR1 is MGHRA and CDR2 YSYEKL. Trimming took 1 base from V and 10 from J, leaving 19 bases between them. The CDR3 spans 15 residues. CDR3 protein: CASSQGEGTMFDYTF. The DNA for the CDR3 is TGCGCCAGCAGCCAAGGAGAGGGTACGATGTTTGACTACACCTTC.

This chain connects TRBV7-3 to TRBJ2-1, with D tentatively TRBD2 (7 bases). This CDR3 has 16 residues. Germline CDR1 SGHTA, CDR2 FQGTGA. Trimming removed 2 bases at V and 7 bases at J, with 18 bases between. The CDR3 region is CASSLGGGGIRNEQFF. The CDR3 DNA is TGTGCCAGCAGCTTAGGGGGGGGCGGGATTAGGAATGAGCAGTTCTTC.

The V call is TRBV6-6, the J call TRBJ2-7; the match to TRBD2 covers 9 bases. The CDR3 has 16 amino acids. V lost 3 bases to trimming and J lost 2 bases; unmatched junction nucleotides: 8. CDR1 and CDR2 (germline): MNHNY, SVGAGI (reference sequence). This CDR3 is CASSYVRGRVTYEQYF. The CDR3 DNA is TGTGCCAGCAGTTATGTCCGCGGGAGGGTTACCTACGAGCAGTACTTC.

This sequence joins TRBV7-5 and TRBJ2-5; the table names TRBD2, a call not compared with the DNA. TRBV7-5 is a pseudogene. The CDR3 has 17 residues. Here the CDR3 reads CVRSARPGLAGVETQYF. Written as DNA, the CDR3 is TGTGTCAGAAGCGCTCGCCCGGGACTAGCGGGCGTGGAGACCCAGTACTTC.

This chain links TRBV28 with TRBJ2-7; 9 bases fit TRBD1. This CDR3 spans 16 amino acids. Germline CDR1 reads MDHEN; CDR2 reads SYDVKM. V gave up 4 bases and J gave up 5 bases; unmatched junction bases: 12. The CDR3 region has the DNA TGTGCCAGCAGTTCCCCGCCGGAGACAGGGGGACACGAGCAGTACTTC. Amino acids: CASSSPPETGGHEQYF. The full variable domain, completed using reference TRBV28 and TRBJ2-7, is DVKVTQSSRYLVKRTGEKVFLECVQDMDHENMFWYRQDPGLGLRLIYFSYDVKMKEKGDIPEGYSVSREKKERFSLILESASTNQTSMYLCASSSPPETGGHEQYFGPGTRLTVT.

The rearrangement joins TRBV5-5 to TRBJ2-3; D perhaps matches TRBD2 (6 bases). The V and J ends lost 4 bases and 0 bases respectively, with 15 bases between them. This CDR3 region has 16 residues. Germline V CDR1 and CDR2: SGHKS, YYEKEE (reference sequence). The CDR3 DNA reads TGTGCCAGCAGCGGGCGCCTAGCGCCTAGCACAGATACGCAGTATTTT. As protein: CASSGRLAPSTDTQYF.